What follows are 21 T cell receptor beta chains derived from one specimen sequenced in a study of blood T cell repertoires in COVID-19. Assay used: immunoSEQ multiplex PCR; TCRdb lists only in-frame clones, some missing. The table shows about 410,000 clones, with about 88% occurring only once. Sequencing was done on a sample of peripheral blood. Receptors were obtained from a woman aged 40 to 49 with COVID-19, enrolled during active disease.

This chain connects TRBV30 to TRBJ1-6; 8 bases match TRBD1. Trimming took 5 bases from V and 10 from J; bases not matched to a gene: 4. Germline V gene sequence: CDR1 GTSNPN, CDR2 SVGIG (reference sequence). This CDR3 is built from 12 residues. The CDR3 protein is CAWAGGLSPLHF. The CDR3 bases are TGTGCCTGGGCAGGGGGCTTATCACCCCTCCACTTT. The full variable domain, completed using reference TRBV30 and TRBJ1-6, is SQTIHQWPATLVQPVGSPLSLECTVEGTSNPNLYWYRQAAGRGLQLLFYSVGIGQISSEVPQNLSASRPQDRQFILSSKKLLLSDSGFYLCAWAGGLSPLHFGNGTRLTVT.

The V and J genes are TRBV12-3 or TRBV12-4 and TRBJ1-2; D gene unclear. Deletions cut 1 base from V and 3 bases from J, with 6 bases between. CDR3 length: 13 residues. The CDR3 DNA follows: TGTGCCAGCAGTTTAGACGACTACTATGGCTACACCTTC. As protein: CASSLDDYYGYTF.

The chain combines TRBV6-6 with TRBJ2-1, with a weak D call TRBD1 (6 bases). V gave up 8 bases and J gave up 4 bases, with 12 bases separating them. The length of the CDR3 is 13 residues. Germline values: CDR1 MNHNY, CDR2 SVGAGI (reference sequence). CDR3 bases: TGTGCCAGCTGCGAGGACAGTTACAATGAGCAGTTCTTC. This codes for CASCEDSYNEQFF.

The genes are TRBV6-5 and TRBJ1-5; D not certain. The V end lost 5 bases, the J end lost 0 bases, and 8 bases lay between the germline ends. Germline V gives CDR1 MNHEY, CDR2 SVGAGI. The CDR3 loop spans 14 amino acids. The CDR3 DNA is TGTGCCAGCAGTCGTCGAGATAGCAATCAGCCCCAGCATTTT. Translation: CASSRRDSNQPQHF.

The V gene is TRBV5-1, the J gene TRBJ2-7; D is unclear. Per the germline V gene, CDR1 is SGHRS and CDR2 is YFSETQ. The CDR3 runs to 13 residues. V dropped 2 bases and J dropped 4 bases, with 10 bases sitting between them. The CDR3 loop reads CASSFVPLYEQYF. The CDR3 bases are TGCGCCAGCAGCTTTGTCCCCTTATACGAGCAGTACTTC.

This chain uses TRBV7-9 with TRBJ1-2, with 7 bases fitting TRBD1. The V segment lost 5 bases and the J segment 3 bases; nucleotides outside the gene matches: 9. The CDR3 contains 15 residues. Germline CDR1 and CDR2: SEHNR and FQNEAQ (reference sequence). CDR3 sequence (DNA): TGTGCCAGCAGCACTAGACAGGGTGCGGACTATGGCTACACCTTC. Translation gives CASSTRQGADYGYTF. The whole variable domain, filled in from reference TRBV7-9 and TRBJ1-2, reads DTGVSQNPRHKITKRGQNVTFRCDPISEHNRLYWYRQTLGQGPEFLTYFQNEAQLEKSRLLSDRFSAERPKGSFSTLEIQRTEQGDSAMYLCASSTRQGADYGYTFGSGTRLTVV.

The chain carries TRBV28 and TRBJ1-5; D is undetermined. Deletions cut 7 bases from V and 0 bases from J, with 13 bases between. This CDR3 region has 15 residues. The germline V gene has CDR1 MDHEN and CDR2 SYDVKM. This CDR3 is CASNTPTISNQPQHF. In DNA form, the CDR3 reads TGTGCCAGCAATACACCCACAATTAGCAATCAGCCCCAGCATTTT.

The chain combines TRBV10-3 with TRBJ2-7; the D gene is possibly TRBD2 (6 bases). CDR1 is ENHRY and CDR2 is SYGVKD in the germline V gene. This CDR3 is built from 13 residues. Trimming cost V 8 bases and J 7 bases, with 18 bases left between them. The DNA of the CDR3 is TGTGCCATCGGGGTGGAGGGGCTGGGGGAGCAGTACTTC. This sequence encodes CAIGVEGLGEQYF.

The chain carries TRBV27 and TRBJ2-7; TRBD1 matches 7 bases. The CDR3 consists of 12 residues. Germline loops: CDR1 MNHEY, CDR2 SMNVEV (reference sequence). With 8 bases clipped from V and 5 bases from J, the junction kept 6 bases outside the gene matches. In nucleotides, the CDR3 is TGTGCCAGCGCGACAGGGCTCAACGAGCAGTACTTC. Amino acids: CASATGLNEQYF.

The J gene is TRBJ2-7, the V gene TRBV6-2 or TRBV6-3; 14 bases agree with TRBD2. Germline CDR1 is MNHEY and CDR2 is SVGEGT. The J segment lost 0 bases and the V segment lost 6 bases, leaving 13 bases of the junction unmatched. CDR3 length equals 19 residues. The CDR3 sequence: CASSLRTSGRRLSSYEQYF. As DNA, the CDR3 is TGTGCCAGCAGCCTACGGACTAGCGGGAGGAGGTTAAGCTCCTACGAGCAGTACTTC.

The V and J genes are TRBV7-9 and TRBJ1-2; TRBD1 matches at 7 bases. V gave up 5 bases and J gave up 4 bases; unmatched junction bases: 13. The germline V gene has CDR1 SEHNR and CDR2 FQNEAQ (reference sequence). The CDR3 length is 16 residues. CDR3 DNA: TGTGCCAGCAGCCCGCGGACAGGCGTAAGGCTCTATGGCTACACCTTC. It is translated as CASSPRTGVRLYGYTF.

The J gene is TRBJ2-7, the V gene TRBV10-3; tentative D call: TRBD2 (6 bases). Germline values: CDR1 ENHRY, CDR2 SYGVKD. Trimming removed 2 bases from V and 5 bases from J, with 10 bases in between. The CDR3 length is 13 residues. The CDR3 bases are TGTGCCATCAGTGAGATTGCGGGGAACGAGCAGTACTTC. It is translated as CAISEIAGNEQYF.

The chain joins TRBV19 to TRBJ2-1, with TRBD2 identical over 8 bases. Germline-derived CDR1 and CDR2 are LNHDA and SQIVND (reference sequence). CDR3 size: 16 residues. With 3 bases clipped from V and 2 bases from J, the junction kept 6 bases outside the gene matches. DNA of the CDR3: TGTGCCAGTAGTATGGCCAGCGGGAGAGCCTACAATGAGCAGTTCTTC. Amino acid sequence: CASSMASGRAYNEQFF.

V usage is TRBV30 and J usage is TRBJ1-4; D is unclear. CDR1 is GTSNPN, CDR2 SVGIG, per germline (reference sequence). Trimming shortened V by 4 bases and J by 5 bases, and 17 bases separated the two germline ends. The CDR3 has 15 residues. The CDR3: CAWIDKAGGNEKLFF. As DNA, the CDR3 is TGTGCCTGGATAGATAAGGCCGGCGGGAATGAAAAACTGTTTTTT.

The V and J genes are TRBV7-2 and TRBJ2-7, with 9 nucleotides matching TRBD2. The ends lost 1 base at V and 0 bases at J; junction bases unmatched: 1. CDR3 size: 15 residues. The V gene's germline CDR1 is SGHTA and CDR2 FQGNSA. This chain's CDR3 is CASSLGGGGSYEQYF. For the CDR3, the DNA is TGTGCCAGCAGCTTAGGCGGGGGGGGCTCCTACGAGCAGTACTTC.

The rearrangement joins TRBV19 to TRBJ2-4, with TRBD2 matching 15 bases. Germline lookup yields CDR1 LNHDA and CDR2 SQIVND (reference sequence). The junction had 13 bases not matched to a gene; V was cut back by 6 bases and J by 7 bases. The CDR3 spans 18 residues. Written as DNA, the CDR3 is TGTGCCAGTAGACGGACTAGCGGGGGGGATCCCCCCAGGAACATTCAGTACTTC. Translation gives CASRRTSGGDPPRNIQYF.

This chain connects TRBV19 to TRBJ1-5; TRBD1 might be the D (5 bases). CDR1 and CDR2 from the germline V gene are LNHDA and SQIVND (reference sequence). The CDR3 is 16 amino acids. Trimming pared 6 bases from V and 1 base from J, leaving 16 bases between. The DNA for the CDR3 is TGTGCCAGTAGGACAACAGGACGGGCGAGCAATCAGCCCCAGCATTTT. Its protein is CASRTTGRASNQPQHF.

The chain couples TRBV6-1 to TRBJ1-1; D is unresolved. This CDR3 contains 11 residues. Trimming removed 0 bases at V and 8 bases at J, with 4 bases between. Germline V gene data show CDR1 as MNHNS and CDR2 as SASEGT. DNA for the CDR3: TGTGCCAGCAGTGAAGCGCAGGAAGCTTTCTTT. It codes for CASSEAQEAFF.

The chain combines TRBV28 with TRBJ1-1; D call uncertain. This CDR3 region has 12 residues. Between the trimmed V and J ends, which lost 2 bases and 4 bases, there was a span of 5 bases. From germline, CDR1 is MDHEN and CDR2 SYDVKM. CDR3 coding DNA: TGTGCCAGCAGTTTAACGAGCACTGAAGCTTTCTTT. It translates to CASSLTSTEAFF.

The rearrangement uses TRBV6-1 and TRBJ2-5; the match to TRBD2 covers 7 bases. V lost 3 bases and J lost 0; bases outside the gene matches: 1. Germline V gene sequence: CDR1 MNHNS, CDR2 SASEGT. The CDR3 covers 14 residues. The DNA of the CDR3 is TGTGCCAGCAGTGAGGGAGGGTACCAAGAGACCCAGTACTTC. It specifies CASSEGGYQETQYF.

The rearrangement uses TRBV7-2 and TRBJ2-1, with 8 positions matching TRBD2. This CDR3 is 18 amino acids long. Looked up from germline, CDR1 is SGHTA and CDR2 is FQGNSA. Trimming removed 1 base from V and 0 bases from J; junction bases left unmatched: 8. CDR3 region: CASSLGSGRGLSYNEQFF. CDR3 coding DNA: TGTGCCAGCAGCTTAGGGAGCGGGAGAGGTCTCTCCTACAATGAGCAGTTCTTC.